This TCR beta chain was sequenced during a study of T cells in Graves' hyperthyroidism and ophthalmopathy. Template material for amplifying TCR beta CDR3 regions consisted of RNA transcripts. Using the HTBI primer set, a first-round RT-PCR was run on the TCR CDR3. TCRdb re-called the multiplex PCR reads through MiXCR, storing one row per CDR3 protein. The data hold around 400,000 distinct CDR3 sequences, with 15% observed a single time. Germline values: CDR1 GTSNPN, CDR2 SVGIG (reference sequence). This CDR3 region has 12 residues. V lost 2 bases, J lost 7 bases, and 12 bases lay in between. This clonotype was counted many times. Patients affected by ophthalmopathy presented a Clinical Activity Score of at least 3, a NOSPECS grade of at least 4, and disease duration below 3 months. Reasons for excluding patients were uncontrolled infection, other autoimmune disease, pregnancy or lactation.

The receptor's source is a woman in her fifties or sixties with Graves' ophthalmopathy. V gene TRBV30 combines with J gene TRBJ2-7; a weak D match, TRBD1 (6 bases). The sequencing input was blood. The CDR3 DNA follows: TGTGCCTGGAGTAGGCAAGGGGGAGAGCAGTACTTC. As protein: CAWSRQGGEQYF.